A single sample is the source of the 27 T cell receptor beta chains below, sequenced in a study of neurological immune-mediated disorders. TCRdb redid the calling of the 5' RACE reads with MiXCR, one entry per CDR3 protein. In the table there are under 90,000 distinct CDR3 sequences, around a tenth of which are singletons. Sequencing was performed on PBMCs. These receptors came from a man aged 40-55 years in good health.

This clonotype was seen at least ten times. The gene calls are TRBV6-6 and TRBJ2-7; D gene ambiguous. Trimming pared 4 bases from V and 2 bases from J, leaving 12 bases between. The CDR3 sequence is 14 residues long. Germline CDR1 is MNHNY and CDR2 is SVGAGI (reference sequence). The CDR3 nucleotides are TGTGCCAGCAGTTCACTCAGGAATACCTACGAGCAGTACTTC. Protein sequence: CASSSLRNTYEQYF.

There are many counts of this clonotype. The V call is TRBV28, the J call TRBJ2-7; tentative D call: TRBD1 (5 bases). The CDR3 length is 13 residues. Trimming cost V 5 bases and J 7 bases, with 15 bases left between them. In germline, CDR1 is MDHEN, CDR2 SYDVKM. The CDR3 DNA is TGTGCCAGCAGTCCACAGGACCCCCAGGAGCAGTACTTC. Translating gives CASSPQDPQEQYF.

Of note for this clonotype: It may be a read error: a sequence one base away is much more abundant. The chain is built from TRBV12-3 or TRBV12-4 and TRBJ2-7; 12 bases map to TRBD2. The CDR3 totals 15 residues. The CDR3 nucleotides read TGTGCCAGCAGCCTCCGGGGACTAGCGGGCTACGAGAAGTACTTC. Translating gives CASSLRGLAGYEKYF.

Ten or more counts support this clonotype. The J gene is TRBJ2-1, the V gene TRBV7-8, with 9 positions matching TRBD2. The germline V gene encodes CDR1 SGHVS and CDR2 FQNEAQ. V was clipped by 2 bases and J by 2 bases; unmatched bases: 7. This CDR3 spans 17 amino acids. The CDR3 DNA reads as TGTGCCAGCAGCTTAATCGATAGCGGGGGACCCTACAATGAGCAGTTCTTC. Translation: CASSLIDSGGPYNEQFF. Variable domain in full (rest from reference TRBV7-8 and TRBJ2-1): GAGVSQSPRYKVAKRGQDVALRCDPISGHVSLFWYQQALGQGPEFLTYFQNEAQLDKSGLPSDRFFAERPEGSVSTLKIQRTQQEDSAVYLCASSLIDSGGPYNEQFFGPGTRLTVL.

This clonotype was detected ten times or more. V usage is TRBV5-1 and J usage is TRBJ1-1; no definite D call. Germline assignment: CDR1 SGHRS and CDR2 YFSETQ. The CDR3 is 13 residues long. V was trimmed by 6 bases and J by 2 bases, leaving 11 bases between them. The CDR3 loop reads CASTAVLNTEAFF. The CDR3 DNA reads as TGCGCCAGCACCGCGGTCTTAAACACTGAAGCTTTCTTT.

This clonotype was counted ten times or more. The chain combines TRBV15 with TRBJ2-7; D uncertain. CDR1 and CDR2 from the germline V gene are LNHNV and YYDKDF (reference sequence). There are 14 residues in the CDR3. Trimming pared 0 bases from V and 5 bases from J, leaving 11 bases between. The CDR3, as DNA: TGTGCCACCAGCAGAGACAGGCTGGTCCACGAGCAGTACTTC. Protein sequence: CATSRDRLVHEQYF.

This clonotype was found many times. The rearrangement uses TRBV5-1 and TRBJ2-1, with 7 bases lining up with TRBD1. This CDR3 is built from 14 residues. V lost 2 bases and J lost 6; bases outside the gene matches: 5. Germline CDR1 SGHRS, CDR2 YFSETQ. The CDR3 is CASSLWQGVNEQFF. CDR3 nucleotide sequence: TGCGCCAGCAGCTTATGGCAGGGGGTCAATGAGCAGTTCTTC.

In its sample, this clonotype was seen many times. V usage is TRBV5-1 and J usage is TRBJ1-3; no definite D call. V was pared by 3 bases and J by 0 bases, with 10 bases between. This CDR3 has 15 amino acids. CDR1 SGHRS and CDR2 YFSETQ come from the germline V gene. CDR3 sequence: CASSSDPGSGNTIYF. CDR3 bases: TGCGCCAGCAGCTCGGACCCCGGCTCTGGAAACACCATATATTTT.

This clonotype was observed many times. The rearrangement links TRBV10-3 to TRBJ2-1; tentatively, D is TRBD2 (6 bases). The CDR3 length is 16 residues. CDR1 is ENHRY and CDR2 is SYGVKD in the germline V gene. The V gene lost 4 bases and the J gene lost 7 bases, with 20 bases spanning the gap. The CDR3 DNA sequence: TGTGCCATCAGTGGGCCATTGGGGGGAAGCTTAAATGAGCAGTTCTTC. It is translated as CAISGPLGGSLNEQFF.

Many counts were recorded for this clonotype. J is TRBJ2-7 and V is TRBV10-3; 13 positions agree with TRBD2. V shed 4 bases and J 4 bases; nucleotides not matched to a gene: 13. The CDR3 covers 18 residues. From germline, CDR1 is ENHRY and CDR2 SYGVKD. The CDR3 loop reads CAISGSSGLAGRKYEQYF. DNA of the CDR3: TGTGCCATCAGTGGTTCCTCGGGACTAGCGGGAAGGAAATACGAGCAGTACTTC.

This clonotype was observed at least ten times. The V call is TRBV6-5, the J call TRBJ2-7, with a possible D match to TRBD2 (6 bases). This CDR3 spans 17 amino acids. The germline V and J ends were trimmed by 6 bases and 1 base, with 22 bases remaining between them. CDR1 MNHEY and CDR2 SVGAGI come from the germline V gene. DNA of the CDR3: TGTGCCAGCAGCCTCCGGGACCCTAGCGTCAGTTCCTACGAGCAGTACTTC. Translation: CASSLRDPSVSSYEQYF.

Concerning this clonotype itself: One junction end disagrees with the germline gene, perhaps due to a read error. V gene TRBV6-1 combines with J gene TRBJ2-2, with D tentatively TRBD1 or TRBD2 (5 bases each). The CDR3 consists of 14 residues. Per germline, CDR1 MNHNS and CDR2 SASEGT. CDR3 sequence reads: CASSMDSGLGDLFF. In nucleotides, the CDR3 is TGTGCCAGCTCCATGGACTCAGGGCTCGGGGATCTGTTTTTT.

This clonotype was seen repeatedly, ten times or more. CDR3 sequence: CASSQVFGTGYGYTF. For the CDR3, the DNA is TGTGCCAGCAGCCAAGTTTTCGGGACAGGCTATGGCTACACCTTC. V usage is TRBV4-2 and J usage is TRBJ1-2; 8 nucleotides agree with TRBD1. This CDR3 has 15 residues. Germline lookup yields CDR1 LGHNA and CDR2 YNFKEQ. V lost 1 base to trimming and J lost 4 bases; unmatched junction nucleotides: 5.

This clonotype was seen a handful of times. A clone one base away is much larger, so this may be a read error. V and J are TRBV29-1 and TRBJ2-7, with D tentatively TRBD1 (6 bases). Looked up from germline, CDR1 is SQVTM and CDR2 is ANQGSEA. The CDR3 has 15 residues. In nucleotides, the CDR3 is TGCAGCGTCGTATCGACCCGAGGGGGAATTTACGAGCAGAACTTC. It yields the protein CSVVSTRGGIYEQNF.

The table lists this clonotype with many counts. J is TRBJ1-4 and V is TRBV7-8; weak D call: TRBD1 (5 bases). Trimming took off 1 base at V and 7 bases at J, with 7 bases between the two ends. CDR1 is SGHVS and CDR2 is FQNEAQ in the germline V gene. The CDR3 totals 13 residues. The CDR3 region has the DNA TGTGCCAGCAGCTTAGGGGGCTCTGAAAAACTGTTTTTT. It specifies CASSLGGSEKLFF.

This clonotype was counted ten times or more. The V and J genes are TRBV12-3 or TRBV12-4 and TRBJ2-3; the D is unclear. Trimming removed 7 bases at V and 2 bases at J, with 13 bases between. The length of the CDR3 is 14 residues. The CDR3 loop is CASTIGFPTDTQYF. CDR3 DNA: TGTGCCAGCACCATTGGCTTTCCCACAGATACGCAGTATTTT.

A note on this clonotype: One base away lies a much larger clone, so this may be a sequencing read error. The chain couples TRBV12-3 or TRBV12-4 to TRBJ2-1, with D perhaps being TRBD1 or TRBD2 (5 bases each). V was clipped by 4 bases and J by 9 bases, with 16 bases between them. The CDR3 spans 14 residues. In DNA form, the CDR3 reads TGTGCCAGCAGTTCTCGAATCGGGACGATTGAGCAGTTCTTC. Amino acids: CASSSRIGTIEQFF.

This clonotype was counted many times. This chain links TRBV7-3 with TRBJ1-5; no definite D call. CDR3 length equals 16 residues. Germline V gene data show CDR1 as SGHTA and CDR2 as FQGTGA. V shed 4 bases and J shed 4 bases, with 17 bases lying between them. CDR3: CASSWVSLKTNQPQHF. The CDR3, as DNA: TGTGCCAGCAGCTGGGTATCCTTAAAAACTAATCAGCCCCAGCATTTT.

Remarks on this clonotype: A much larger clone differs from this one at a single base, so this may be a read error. CDR3 loop: CSARDPSTYTQYF. In DNA form, the CDR3 reads TGCAGTGCTCGAGACCCCTCCACATATACGCAGTATTTT. The chain is built from TRBV20-1 and TRBJ2-3; D unclear. Looked up from germline, CDR1 is DFQATT and CDR2 is SNEGSKA (reference sequence). The CDR3 is 13 residues long.

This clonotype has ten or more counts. This chain's CDR3 is CAINGPTGMDGYTF. The CDR3 nucleotides are TGTGCCATCAATGGCCCCACGGGGATGGATGGCTACACCTTC. This chain uses TRBV10-3 with TRBJ1-2; no reliable D call. V was pared by 7 bases and J by 6 bases, with 18 bases between. The germline gives CDR1 ENHRY, CDR2 SYGVKD. The CDR3 runs 14 residues.

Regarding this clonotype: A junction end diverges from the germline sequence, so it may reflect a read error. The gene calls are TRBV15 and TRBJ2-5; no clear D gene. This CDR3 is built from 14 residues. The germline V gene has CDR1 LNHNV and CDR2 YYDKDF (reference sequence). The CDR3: CATSRAWSQETEYF. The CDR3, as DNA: TGTGCCACCAGCAGAGCATGGTCCCAAGAGACCGAGTACTTC. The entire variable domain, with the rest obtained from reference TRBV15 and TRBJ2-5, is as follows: DAMVIQNPRYQVTQFGKPVTLSCSQTLNHNVMYWYQQKSSQAPKLLFHYYDKDFNNEADTPDNFQSRRPNTSFCFLDIRSPGLGDTAMYLCATSRAWSQETEYFGPGTRLLVL.

DNA for the CDR3: TGCGCCAGCAGCTTGGTCTCGACCAAACGGAAGGGCACTGAAGCTTTCTTT. This codes for CASSLVSTKRKGTEAFF. The J gene is TRBJ1-1, the V gene TRBV5-1; D uncertain. CDR1 is SGHRS and CDR2 is YFSETQ in the germline V gene. CDR3 length: 17 amino acids. V shed 0 bases and J shed 4 bases, with 19 bases lying between them.

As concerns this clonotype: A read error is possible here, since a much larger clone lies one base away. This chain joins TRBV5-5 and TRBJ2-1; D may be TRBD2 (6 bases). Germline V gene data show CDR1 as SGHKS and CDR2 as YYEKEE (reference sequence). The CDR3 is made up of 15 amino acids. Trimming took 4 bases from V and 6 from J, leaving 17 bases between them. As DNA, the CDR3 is TGTGCCAGCAGCGGGGCGAGGAGGGCCCCCAATGAGCAGTTCTTC. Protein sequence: CASSGARRAPNEQFF.

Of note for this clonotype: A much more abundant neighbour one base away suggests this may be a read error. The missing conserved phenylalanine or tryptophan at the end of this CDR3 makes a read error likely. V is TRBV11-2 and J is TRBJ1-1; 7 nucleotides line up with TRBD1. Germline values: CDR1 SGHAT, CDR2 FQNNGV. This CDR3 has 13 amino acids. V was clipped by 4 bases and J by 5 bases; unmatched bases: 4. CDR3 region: CASSSTGYTEAFI. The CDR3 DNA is TGTGCCAGCAGCTCGACAGGGTATACTGAAGCTTTCATT.

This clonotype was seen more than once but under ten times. The CDR3 loop is CASSLRRGYEQYF. CDR3 DNA: TGTGCCAGCAGTTTACGGAGGGGATACGAGCAGTACTTC. The chain recombines TRBV27 with TRBJ2-7; TRBD2 is a possible D gene (6 bases). Germline assignment: CDR1 MNHEY and CDR2 SMNVEV (reference sequence). This CDR3 is built from 13 residues. V was pared by 2 bases and J by 4 bases, with 9 bases between.

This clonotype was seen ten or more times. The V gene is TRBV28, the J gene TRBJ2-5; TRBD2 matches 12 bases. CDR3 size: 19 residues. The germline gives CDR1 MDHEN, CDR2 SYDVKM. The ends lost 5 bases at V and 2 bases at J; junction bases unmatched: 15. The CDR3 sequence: CASSDPLGLAGIQQETQYF. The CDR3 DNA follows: TGTGCCAGCAGTGACCCACTGGGACTAGCGGGTATCCAACAAGAGACCCAGTACTTC.

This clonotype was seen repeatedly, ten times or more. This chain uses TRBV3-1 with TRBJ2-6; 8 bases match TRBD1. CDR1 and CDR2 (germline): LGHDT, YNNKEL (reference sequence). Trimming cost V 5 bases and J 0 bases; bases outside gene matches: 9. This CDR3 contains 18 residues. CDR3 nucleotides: TGTGCCAGCAGCGGACAGGGTAGAGGGACCTCTGGGGCCAACGTCCTGACTTTC. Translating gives CASSGQGRGTSGANVLTF.